Each of the 14 T cell receptor beta chains below was sequenced from the same sample in a study of blood T cell repertoires in COVID-19. This table comes from immunoSEQ multiplex PCR, and its TCRdb copy is limited to in-frame clones, with some not included. The sample records over 100,000 clones, 87% being singletons. Sequencing was done on a sample of peripheral blood. The receptor set was obtained from a woman between 45 and 65 years old with COVID-19, enrolled during active disease.

This clone showed up just once. The chain has TRBV6-5 and TRBJ1-5; D unresolved. Trimming pared 2 bases from V and 1 base from J, leaving 6 bases between. This CDR3 has 14 residues. Germline V CDR1 and CDR2: MNHEY, SVGAGI. CDR3 sequence reads: CASSYAESNQPQHF. The CDR3, as DNA: TGTGCCAGCAGTTACGCCGAGAGCAATCAGCCCCAGCATTTT.

About this clone: Other DNA variants within this sample encode the same CDR3. The V and J genes are TRBV19 and TRBJ1-5; D is possibly TRBD1 (5 bases). Germline CDR1 reads LNHDA; CDR2 reads SQIVND (reference sequence). Trimming left V 6 bases short and J 3 bases short, with 12 bases between. The CDR3 length is 14 residues. The CDR3 sequence: CASSLRELNQPQHF. CDR3 DNA: TGTGCCAGTAGCCTCAGGGAACTCAATCAGCCCCAGCATTTT. The full variable domain, with the rest looked up from reference TRBV19 and TRBJ1-5, is DGGITQSPKYLFRKEGQNVTLSCEQNLNHDAMYWYRQDPGQGLRLIYYSQIVNDFQKGDIAEGYSVSREKKESFPLTVTSAQKNPTAFYLCASSLRELNQPQHFGDGTRLSIL.

The chain couples TRBV10-3 to TRBJ2-2; 7 bases fit TRBD1. The germline gives CDR1 ENHRY, CDR2 SYGVKD. The J segment lost 3 bases and the V segment lost 5 bases, leaving 12 bases of the junction unmatched. The length of the CDR3 is 17 residues. The CDR3 region has the DNA TGTGCCATCAGTAGAGTAACAGGGGAAATTCACACCGGGGAGCTGTTTTTT. This encodes CAISRVTGEIHTGELFF.

The CDR3 loop reads CASSLGPRGEAFF. CDR3 bases: TGTGCCAGCAGCTTAGGCCCACGGGGGGAAGCTTTCTTT. This chain uses TRBV7-9 with TRBJ1-1; D may be TRBD1 (5 bases). The V gene's germline CDR1 is SEHNR and CDR2 FQNEAQ (reference sequence). The V end was cut by 1 base, the J end by 8 bases, with 11 bases between. There are 13 residues in the CDR3. Looking up the rest from reference TRBV7-9 and TRBJ1-1 gives the full variable domain: DTGVSQNPRHKITKRGQNVTFRCDPISEHNRLYWYRQTLGQGPEFLTYFQNEAQLEKSRLLSDRFSAERPKGSFSTLEIQRTEQGDSAMYLCASSLGPRGEAFFGQGTRLTVV.

This chain uses TRBV24-1 with TRBJ1-1, with 10 nucleotides matching TRBD1. The CDR3 runs 15 residues. V shed 3 bases, J shed 8 bases, and the junction held 8 bases outside the gene matches. Germline values: CDR1 KGHDR, CDR2 SFDVKD. The CDR3 region has the DNA TGTGCCACCAGTGATACCGGGACAGGGGTTACGGAAGCTTTCTTT. Its translation is CATSDTGTGVTEAFF.

The chain is built from TRBV9 and TRBJ2-5; D may be TRBD2 (5 bases). V was cut by 0 bases and J by 4 bases, with 10 bases left in between. Germline V gene lookup returns CDR1 SGDLS and CDR2 YYNGEE. CDR3 length: 14 residues. The CDR3 nucleotides read TGTGCCAGCAGCGTAGGAGAGGGCGGAGAGACCCAGTACTTC. Amino acids: CASSVGEGGETQYF.

The rearrangement links TRBV7-2 to TRBJ2-5; TRBD1 matches 11 bases. The germline V gene has CDR1 SGHTA and CDR2 FQGNSA. With V trimmed by 1 base and J by 2 bases, 6 bases remained unmatched. The CDR3 loop spans 17 amino acids. CDR3 nucleotide sequence: TGTGCCAGCAGCTTAGTCGGGACAGGGGGTGTTCAAGAGACCCAGTACTTC. It codes for CASSLVGTGGVQETQYF.

The V gene is TRBV30, the J gene TRBJ1-5; D not certain. The length of the CDR3 is 13 residues. Germline V gives CDR1 GTSNPN, CDR2 SVGIG (reference sequence). V was clipped by 2 bases and J by 4 bases, with 9 bases between them. CDR3 loop: CAWSRGPNQPQHF. As DNA, the CDR3 is TGTGCCTGGAGTAGAGGGCCGAATCAGCCCCAGCATTTT.

This clone was found once. The chain couples TRBV27 to TRBJ2-2, with 7 nucleotides matching TRBD2. The J segment lost 4 bases and the V segment lost 6 bases, leaving 11 bases of the junction unmatched. Germline values: CDR1 MNHEY, CDR2 SMNVEV (reference sequence). This CDR3 contains 16 residues. The CDR3 nucleotides read TGTGCCAGCAGCCAGGGCGGGGGACCAATCACCGGGGAGCTGTTTTTT. Residues: CASSQGGGPITGELFF.

V gene TRBV12-5 combines with J gene TRBJ1-1; 7 positions agree with TRBD1. V was pared by 7 bases and J by 1 base, with 6 bases of the junction left unmatched. The CDR3 loop spans 14 amino acids. Germline V gene sequence: CDR1 LGHNT, CDR2 FRNRAP. CDR3 region: CASASNRGNTEAFF. The CDR3 DNA reads TGTGCTAGTGCCTCAAACAGGGGGAACACTGAAGCTTTCTTT.

The CDR3 loop is CASRLPGQGNYGYTF. The CDR3, as DNA: TGCGCCAGCAGGTTGCCGGGACAGGGGAACTATGGCTACACCTTC. The rearrangement joins TRBV5-1 to TRBJ1-2, with 10 positions matching TRBD1. Trimming cost V 5 bases and J 2 bases; bases outside gene matches: 6. This CDR3 region has 15 residues. CDR1 SGHRS and CDR2 YFSETQ come from the germline V gene.

This clone appeared a few times. The rearrangement links TRBV6-5 to TRBJ1-5; 7 nucleotides align to TRBD1. This CDR3 has 14 residues. The V segment lost 6 bases and the J segment 3 bases; nucleotides outside the gene matches: 5. CDR1 is MNHEY and CDR2 is SVGAGI in the germline V gene. The CDR3 is CASRPTGSNQPQHF. The CDR3 DNA reads TGTGCCAGCAGGCCGACAGGGTCCAATCAGCCCCAGCATTTT.

The CDR3 nucleotides are TGCGCCAGCAGGGGTACAGGTTATTTCACCTACGAGCAGTACTTC. Its protein is CASRGTGYFTYEQYF. This chain joins TRBV5-1 and TRBJ2-7; maybe TRBD1 (5 bases). The CDR3 covers 15 residues. CDR1 is SGHRS, CDR2 YFSETQ, per germline. The ends were cut back, 5 bases at V and 2 bases at J, with 17 bases in the middle.

The chain uses TRBV4-1 and TRBJ2-2; D may be TRBD1 (7 bases). Trimming stripped 8 bases from V and 5 bases from J, with 21 bases between. CDR3 length: 16 residues. Germline V gene data show CDR1 as MGHRA and CDR2 as YSYEKL. The CDR3 DNA reads as TGCGCCAGCCTCCGTGAGTCAGGGGGGAGAACCGGGGAGCTGTTTTTT. Encoded protein: CASLRESGGRTGELFF.